Below are 20 T cell receptor beta chains sequenced from a single sample in a study of shared clonotypes between healthy human individuals. Naive CD8 cells lacked CD45RO and underwent positive selection for CCR7, leaving out terminally differentiated effector memory CD45RA+ cells. The repertoire was sequenced with immunoSEQ multiplex PCR; TCRdb's copy has only in-frame clones and lacks some. This table has millions of clones, approximately 94% appearing once. The sample was naive CD8+ T cells sorted from blood. These receptor sequences come from a man aged 18-30 years in good health.

J is TRBJ1-2 and V is TRBV2, with 8 bases identical to TRBD1. The germline V gene encodes CDR1 SNHLY and CDR2 FYNNEI. This CDR3 region has 15 residues. V dropped 5 bases and J dropped 4; count of bases not matched to a gene: 9. The CDR3 loop reads CASSTNTGGGYGYTF. Here the CDR3 DNA reads TGTGCCAGCAGTACCAATACAGGGGGGGGCTATGGCTACACCTTC.

The CDR3 DNA is TGCGCCAGCAGCCCCCGGGGTACGGCAACTAATGAAAAACTGTTTTTT. Protein: CASSPRGTATNEKLFF. V usage is TRBV4-1 and J usage is TRBJ1-4; D is unclear. The CDR3 consists of 16 residues. Germline V gene data show CDR1 as MGHRA and CDR2 as YSYEKL. Between the trimmed V and J ends, which lost 4 bases and 0 bases, there was a span of 12 bases.

This chain links TRBV25-1 with TRBJ2-7; D perhaps matches TRBD1 (6 bases). V lost 4 bases and J lost 3, with 7 bases in between. Germline V gene lookup returns CDR1 MGHDK and CDR2 SYGVNS. The CDR3 spans 12 residues. CDR3 in amino acids: CASSADSYEQYF. The DNA of the CDR3 is TGTGCCAGCAGTGCGGACAGCTACGAGCAGTACTTC.

The chain is built from TRBV7-9 and TRBJ2-3; D is uncertain. Germline CDR1 and CDR2: SEHNR and FQNEAQ (reference sequence). The V gene lost 6 bases and the J gene lost 0 bases, with 10 bases spanning the gap. The CDR3 totals 14 residues. CDR3: CASSRTESTDTQYF. The DNA for the CDR3 is TGTGCCAGCAGTAGGACCGAGAGCACAGATACGCAGTATTTT. The variable domain in full, with the rest retrieved from reference TRBV7-9 and TRBJ2-3, is DTGVSQNPRHKITKRGQNVTFRCDPISEHNRLYWYRQTLGQGPEFLTYFQNEAQLEKSRLLSDRFSAERPKGSFSTLEIQRTEQGDSAMYLCASSRTESTDTQYFGPGTRLTVL.

The chain carries TRBV19 and TRBJ2-2; D not certain. CDR1 is LNHDA, CDR2 SQIVND, per germline (reference sequence). The CDR3 contains 12 residues. V lost 7 bases, J lost 5 bases, and 8 bases lay in between. This CDR3 is CASTEVTGELFF. CDR3 coding DNA: TGTGCCAGTACCGAGGTAACCGGGGAGCTGTTTTTT.

The chain employs TRBV6-5 and TRBJ2-1, with 9 bases fitting TRBD2. Looked up from germline, CDR1 is MNHEY and CDR2 is SVGAGI. Trimming took 9 bases from V and 3 from J; bases not matched to a gene: 6. The CDR3 runs to 14 residues. The CDR3 sequence: CASSGGMLYNEQFF. The CDR3 coding sequence is TGTGCCAGTAGCGGGGGAATGCTCTACAATGAGCAGTTCTTC.

The chain links TRBV7-9 to TRBJ2-1; D gene ambiguous. This CDR3 spans 13 amino acids. Germline V gene data show CDR1 as SEHNR and CDR2 as FQNEAQ (reference sequence). V lost 11 bases, J lost 2 bases, and 13 bases lay in between. Here the CDR3 reads CAEEMTPYNEQFF. The CDR3, as DNA: TGTGCCGAAGAAATGACACCCTACAATGAGCAGTTCTTC.

V gene TRBV4-1 combines with J gene TRBJ2-7; D is uncertain. The length of the CDR3 is 13 residues. V was clipped by 4 bases and J by 5 bases, with 12 bases between them. Germline V gives CDR1 MGHRA, CDR2 YSYEKL. The CDR3 reads CASSPLGRNEQYF. CDR3 nucleotides: TGCGCCAGCAGCCCCCTCGGACGAAACGAGCAGTACTTC.

This clone occurred once. This CDR3 is also generated by other DNA sequences in the sample. The chain couples TRBV6-5 to TRBJ1-5; TRBD1 matches 10 bases. Trimming took 2 bases from V and 6 from J; bases not matched to a gene: 1. Germline V gene sequence: CDR1 MNHEY, CDR2 SVGAGI. There are 14 residues in the CDR3. This CDR3 is CASSYGQGVQPQHF. The CDR3 coding sequence is TGTGCCAGCAGTTACGGACAGGGGGTTCAGCCCCAGCATTTT.

The rearrangement joins TRBV5-6 to TRBJ2-1, with TRBD2 identical over 13 bases. V was clipped by 0 bases and J by 1 base; unmatched bases: 7. This CDR3 contains 19 residues. In germline, CDR1 is SGHDT, CDR2 YYEEEE. As DNA, the CDR3 is TGTGCCAGCAGCTTGGGAGGACTAGCGGGAGTGGTGTCCTACAATGAGCAGTTCTTC. Amino acid sequence: CASSLGGLAGVVSYNEQFF.

J is TRBJ2-2 and V is TRBV7-9, with 7 positions matching TRBD1. Germline loops: CDR1 SEHNR, CDR2 FQNEAQ (reference sequence). CDR3 size: 16 residues. Trimming at V came to 0 bases and at J to 1 base, leaving 2 bases not matched to a gene. CDR3 nucleotide sequence: TGTGCCAGCAGCTTAGCGGGACAGCTGAACACCGGGGAGCTGTTTTTT. Its translation: CASSLAGQLNTGELFF.

A remark on this clone: At the DNA level, this CDR3 is encoded by other sequences in the same sample as well. The rearrangement joins TRBV28 to TRBJ2-1; D gene unclear. From germline, CDR1 is MDHEN and CDR2 SYDVKM. Trimming pared 4 bases from V and 10 bases from J, leaving 8 bases between. This CDR3 is built from 11 residues. CDR3 DNA: TGTGCCAGCAGTTCCGTGGGGGAGCAGTTCTTC. Protein sequence: CASSSVGEQFF.

The V gene is TRBV4-1, the J gene TRBJ2-1; D possibly uses TRBD1 or TRBD2 (6 bases each). V shed 4 bases and J shed 8 bases, with 15 bases lying between them. Germline lookup yields CDR1 MGHRA and CDR2 YSYEKL. CDR3 length equals 14 residues. This CDR3 reads CASSLAPGAHEQFF. The CDR3 DNA reads as TGCGCCAGCAGCCTTGCCCCGGGGGCCCATGAGCAGTTCTTC.

This sequence joins TRBV27 and TRBJ2-7; D is ambiguous. CDR1 and CDR2 (germline): MNHEY, SMNVEV (reference sequence). V lost 6 bases, J lost 1 base, and 19 bases lay in between. The CDR3 extends over 16 amino acids. The CDR3 nucleotides are TGTGCCAGCAGCCCCCTTTCGGTTATCGGATCCTACGAGCAGTACTTC. Translating gives CASSPLSVIGSYEQYF.

This chain joins TRBV4-2 and TRBJ2-1; D is perhaps TRBD2 (5 bases). The germline V gene has CDR1 LGHNA and CDR2 YNFKEQ. The CDR3 is 15 residues long. V was clipped by 3 bases and J by 0 bases, with 9 bases between them. The CDR3 region is CASSQDFDSYNEQFF. The CDR3 coding sequence is TGTGCCAGCAGCCAGGACTTCGACTCCTACAATGAGCAGTTCTTC.

About this clone: Other DNA variants within this sample encode the same CDR3. The rearrangement uses TRBV6-5 and TRBJ2-3; unclear D gene. Trimming cost V 0 bases and J 0 bases, with 4 bases left between them. The CDR3 runs 14 residues. Germline V CDR1 and CDR2: MNHEY, SVGAGI. This chain's CDR3 is CASSYSRSTDTQYF. Written as DNA, the CDR3 is TGTGCCAGCAGTTACTCGAGAAGCACAGATACGCAGTATTTT.

The chain carries TRBV7-8 and TRBJ2-3; 7 bases align to TRBD1. CDR1 SGHVS and CDR2 FQNEAQ come from the germline V gene. The CDR3 length is 17 residues. Losses at the gene ends were 5 bases for V and 0 bases for J; bases not matched to a gene: 11. The CDR3 DNA reads as TGTGCCAGCAGCCCTAACACAGGGGAGTATAGCACAGATACGCAGTATTTT. This encodes CASSPNTGEYSTDTQYF. The full variable domain, with the rest looked up from reference TRBV7-8 and TRBJ2-3, is GAGVSQSPRYKVAKRGQDVALRCDPISGHVSLFWYQQALGQGPEFLTYFQNEAQLDKSGLPSDRFFAERPEGSVSTLKIQRTQQEDSAVYLCASSPNTGEYSTDTQYFGPGTRLTVL.

The V call is TRBV6-4, the J call TRBJ2-7, with D possibly matching TRBD1 (5 bases). Germline CDR1 reads MRHNA; CDR2 reads SNTAGT. The CDR3 runs to 11 residues. Trimming shortened V by 3 bases and J by 12 bases, and 12 bases separated the two germline ends. In DNA form, the CDR3 reads TGTGCCAGCAGTGATACGGACACGGCGTACTTC. Amino acid sequence: CASSDTDTAYF.

This clone was recorded a few times. Other nucleotide sequences from this sample produce the same CDR3. The genes are TRBV6-1 and TRBJ2-7; no definite D call. This CDR3 is built from 13 residues. Germline CDR1 MNHNS, CDR2 SASEGT. The V end lost 1 base, the J end lost 1 base, and 5 bases lay between the germline ends. DNA of the CDR3: TGTGCCAGCAGTGAAGGCAGGTCCTACGAGCAGTACTTC. Its translation is CASSEGRSYEQYF.

The chain combines TRBV7-9 with TRBJ2-2, with 7 bases matching TRBD2. The V gene's germline CDR1 is SEHNR and CDR2 FQNEAQ (reference sequence). V lost 4 bases to trimming and J lost 3 bases; unmatched junction nucleotides: 11. The CDR3 loop spans 17 amino acids. This CDR3 is CASSSVGGGPDTGELFF. The CDR3 coding sequence is TGTGCCAGCAGCTCTGTGGGGGGAGGGCCAGACACCGGGGAGCTGTTTTTT. Full variable domain (rest looked up from reference TRBV7-9 and TRBJ2-2): DTGVSQNPRHKITKRGQNVTFRCDPISEHNRLYWYRQTLGQGPEFLTYFQNEAQLEKSRLLSDRFSAERPKGSFSTLEIQRTEQGDSAMYLCASSSVGGGPDTGELFFGEGSRLTVL.